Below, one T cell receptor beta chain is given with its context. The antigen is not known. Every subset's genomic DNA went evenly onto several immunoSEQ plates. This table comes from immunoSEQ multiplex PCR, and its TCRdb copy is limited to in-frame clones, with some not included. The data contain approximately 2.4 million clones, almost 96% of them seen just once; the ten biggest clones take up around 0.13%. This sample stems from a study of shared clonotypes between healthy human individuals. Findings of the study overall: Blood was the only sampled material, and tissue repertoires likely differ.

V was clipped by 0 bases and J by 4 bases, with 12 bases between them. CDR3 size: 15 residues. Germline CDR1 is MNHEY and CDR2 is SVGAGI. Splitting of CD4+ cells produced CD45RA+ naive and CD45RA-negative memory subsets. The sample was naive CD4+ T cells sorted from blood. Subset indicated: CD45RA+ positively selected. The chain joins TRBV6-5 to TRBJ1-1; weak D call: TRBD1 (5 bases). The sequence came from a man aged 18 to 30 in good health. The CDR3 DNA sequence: TGTGCCAGCAGTTACTCCGGAGGGGCGCGCACTGAAGCTTTCTTT. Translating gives CASSYSGGARTEAFF.